This TCR beta chain originates from a study of blood T cells in healthy people across ages. A second roughly 6 to 12 cycle PCR used barcoded and J-beta primers. TCRdb recomputed calls from the 5' RACE reads with MiXCR, one row per CDR3 protein. The table has roughly 680,000 distinct CDR3 sequences, under 25% seen once. CDR1 is MGHDK, CDR2 SYGVNS, per germline. CDR3 length: 15 residues. V lost 4 bases, J lost 5 bases, and 7 bases stayed unmatched. Donors each provided 9.5 to 10 milliliters of peripheral blood. The chain joins TRBV25-1 to TRBJ1-2; TRBD1 matches at 10 bases. This TCR derives from a man between 65 and 85 years old in good health. Sequencing was carried out using blood. The CDR3 region is CASSGPAGQGYGYTF. The CDR3, as DNA: TGTGCCAGCAGTGGGCCGGCGGGACAGGGGTATGGCTACACCTTC.